This TCR beta chain was sequenced for a study of radiotherapy plus CTLA-4 blockade in lung cancer. Study as a whole: Objective response was observed in over 15% of patients, and disease control in approximately 30%. Study-level points and caveats: Early shifts in blood T cell clones, with interferon-beta, reportedly predicted response best. In blood, after radiotherapy plus ipilimumab, tumor-derived TCR clones expanded.

CTLA-4 blockade using ipilimumab, together with focal radiation, was received by patients with chemo-refractory metastatic non-small-cell lung cancer. A word on this clone: Its specificity is unknown.

Germline CDR1 is SGHRS and CDR2 is YFSETQ. V gave up 4 bases and J gave up 6 bases; unmatched junction bases: 10. CDR3 length: 16 residues. Assay: immunoSEQ multiplex PCR; the TCRdb copy retains only in-frame clones and omits some. The sample yields 110,000 or so clones, roughly 80% seen once. The clonotype comes from a human donor with non-small cell lung cancer who had a partial response to radiotherapy plus ipilimumab. The specimen comprised peripheral blood, sampled from a patient treated with radiotherapy plus ipilimumab. V gene TRBV5-1 combines with J gene TRBJ1-2; 12 positions match TRBD1. The CDR3 DNA reads as TGCGCCAGCAGCGTCCGTCCGGGACAGGGGGCTAATGGCTACACCTTC. Protein sequence: CASSVRPGQGANGYTF. The full variable domain, rest sourced from reference TRBV5-1 and TRBJ1-2, is KAGVTQTPRYLIKTRGQQVTLSCSPISGHRSVSWYQQTPGQGLQFLFEYFSETQRNKGNFPGRFSGRQFSNSRSEMNVSTLELGDSALYLCASSVRPGQGANGYTFGSGTRLTVV.